This T cell receptor beta chain was recorded in a study of T cells in Graves' hyperthyroidism and ophthalmopathy. This clonotype was seen repeatedly, ten times or more. Template material for amplifying TCR beta CDR3 regions consisted of RNA transcripts. First-round RT-PCR of the TCR CDR3 relied on the HTBI primer set. Via MiXCR, TCRdb re-called the multiplex PCR reads, giving one row per CDR3 protein. The repertoire consists of roughly 740,000 distinct CDR3 sequences, with about a sixth occurring once and the leading ten covering around 8%. The CDR3 totals 13 residues. CDR1 SNHLY and CDR2 FYNNEI come from the germline V gene. Deletions cut 7 bases from V and 0 bases from J, with 10 bases between. The study left out patients who had uncontrolled infection, other autoimmune disease, pregnancy or lactation.

Sequencing was performed on blood. This chain connects TRBV2 to TRBJ2-7, with D hard to call. This TCR was recovered from a man aged 18 to 30 with Graves' hyperthyroidism. This CDR3 reads CASISDVSYEQYF. CDR3 sequence (DNA): TGTGCCAGCATCTCCGACGTCTCCTACGAGCAGTACTTC.